The rows below give T cell receptor beta chains drawn from one sample of a study of T cell repertoires in cytomegalovirus infection. One entry per CDR3 protein, called by TCRdb with MiXCR from the reads. The sample contains about 180,000 distinct CDR3 sequences, about 18% of which appear only once. Input material: CD8+ T cells from PBMCs. The source is a human donor in good health (CMV status not recorded). Some clones in this sample may be carry-over from other donors' samples. The CDR3 runs from the conserved cysteine through the conserved F or W. The size of a clone is reported for some rows only, either as once, few or many, or as a class for expanded clones.

clone_size: .
j_call: TRBJ2-7
v_call: TRBV12-3/TRBV12-4
cdr3_aa: CASSLIGEVQYF

clone_size: .
j_call: TRBJ2-1
v_call: TRBV7-8
cdr3_aa: CASSHSWGGRNEQFF

clone_size: few
j_call: TRBJ2-1
v_call: TRBV20-1
cdr3_aa: CSARGSSGDHNEQFF

clone_size: few
j_call: TRBJ2-7
v_call: TRBV27
cdr3_aa: CASSSSGREQYF

clone_size: .
j_call: TRBJ1-6
v_call: TRBV15
cdr3_aa: CATSRDTIQGVVSGSPLHF

clone_size: few
j_call: TRBJ1-1
v_call: TRBV7-2
cdr3_aa: CASSYGTSSTEAFF

clone_size: .
j_call: TRBJ1-4
v_call: TRBV7-9
cdr3_aa: CASSWGHETNEKLFF

clone_size: .
j_call: TRBJ2-1
v_call: TRBV7-9
cdr3_aa: CASRSTGLPKRDSYNEQFF

clone_size: few
j_call: TRBJ1-3
v_call: TRBV7-2
cdr3_aa: CASSLAGGEAGNTIYF

clone_size: .
j_call: TRBJ2-1
v_call: TRBV4-1
cdr3_aa: CASSQTLVNDEQFF

clone_size: .
j_call: TRBJ2-3
v_call: TRBV9
cdr3_aa: CASSGFSGGATDTQYF

clone_size: .
j_call: TRBJ1-1
v_call: TRBV4-3
cdr3_aa: CASSQDRGDGDAFF

clone_size: .
j_call: TRBJ2-1
v_call: TRBV7-8
cdr3_aa: CASSSSPGTSGGWDEQFF

clone_size: .
j_call: TRBJ1-1
v_call: TRBV12-5
cdr3_aa: CASVSNTEAFF

clone_size: .
j_call: TRBJ2-3
v_call: TRBV14
cdr3_aa: CASSQDSFASGGPRTDTQYF

clone_size: .
j_call: TRBJ2-1
v_call: TRBV7-2
cdr3_aa: CASSRPSGLYNEQFF

clone_size: .
j_call: TRBJ2-3
v_call: TRBV5-4
cdr3_aa: CASSLAGGATDTQYF

clone_size: few
j_call: TRBJ2-3
v_call: TRBV27
cdr3_aa: CASGTSGGRRADTQYF

clone_size: .
j_call: TRBJ1-1
v_call: TRBV6-5
cdr3_aa: CARSYSRGLSTEAFF

clone_size: few
j_call: TRBJ1-5
v_call: TRBV5-6
cdr3_aa: CASSLGQGIQPQHF

clone_size: few
j_call: TRBJ2-1
v_call: TRBV27
cdr3_aa: CASKDGTGYNEQFF

clone_size: few
j_call: TRBJ2-3
v_call: TRBV6-6
cdr3_aa: CASSYSGISGFSTDTQYF

clone_size: .
j_call: TRBJ2-3
v_call: TRBV20-1
cdr3_aa: CSAGGPGTLTFTQYF

clone_size: few
j_call: TRBJ2-5
v_call: TRBV3-1
cdr3_aa: CASSQPQTKTQYF

clone_size: few
j_call: TRBJ2-1
v_call: TRBV7-8
cdr3_aa: CASSYLAGNNEQFF

clone_size: few
j_call: TRBJ1-5
v_call: TRBV12-5
cdr3_aa: CASGFGVFQPQHF

clone_size: .
j_call: TRBJ2-5
v_call: TRBV12-3/TRBV12-4
cdr3_aa: CASSLEAGGVETQYF

clone_size: .
j_call: TRBJ2-7
v_call: TRBV28
cdr3_aa: CASSVGTATYEQYF

clone_size: few
j_call: TRBJ1-2
v_call: TRBV7-9
cdr3_aa: CASSLGTGVHGYTF

clone_size: .
j_call: TRBJ1-1
v_call: TRBV6-5
cdr3_aa: CASKLGFITEAFF

clone_size: .
j_call: TRBJ1-1
v_call: TRBV6-6
cdr3_aa: CASSYSRGGAAEAFF

clone_size: .
j_call: TRBJ1-1
v_call: TRBV7-4
cdr3_aa: CASSHLLGANTEAFF

clone_size: .
j_call: TRBJ2-7
v_call: TRBV12-3/TRBV12-4
cdr3_aa: CASRSSQTENSYEQYF

clone_size: few
j_call: TRBJ1-5
v_call: TRBV7-2
cdr3_aa: CASSSDPGWNQPQHF

clone_size: .
j_call: TRBJ1-1
v_call: TRBV30
cdr3_aa: CAWKYGRTEAFF

clone_size: few
j_call: TRBJ1-2
v_call: TRBV28
cdr3_aa: CASSLSLRSGDGYTF

clone_size: .
j_call: TRBJ1-2
v_call: TRBV12-3/TRBV12-4
cdr3_aa: CASSPGGYYTGSEGYGYTF

clone_size: few
j_call: TRBJ2-2
v_call: TRBV29-1
cdr3_aa: CSALLAGGYTGELFF

clone_size: few
j_call: TRBJ1-6
v_call: TRBV7-8
cdr3_aa: CASSLAWSSYNSPLHF

clone_size: few
j_call: TRBJ1-2
v_call: TRBV13
cdr3_aa: CASSFADSTNYGYTF

clone_size: few
j_call: TRBJ2-1
v_call: TRBV14
cdr3_aa: CASSQTGGAHNEQFF

clone_size: few
j_call: TRBJ2-2
v_call: TRBV28
cdr3_aa: CASRSRDRVTGELFF

clone_size: .
j_call: TRBJ2-1
v_call: TRBV11-2
cdr3_aa: CASRAGGTEWEQFF

clone_size: .
j_call: TRBJ1-5
v_call: TRBV6-2/TRBV6-3
cdr3_aa: CASSSGDYTATNQPQHF

clone_size: .
j_call: TRBJ2-7
v_call: TRBV12-3/TRBV12-4
cdr3_aa: CASSFGAQPYEQYF

clone_size: few
j_call: TRBJ2-3
v_call: TRBV5-6
cdr3_aa: CASSPERGRTDTQYF

clone_size: .
j_call: TRBJ1-1
v_call: TRBV4-2
cdr3_aa: CASSPFGTGEYTEAFF

clone_size: .
j_call: TRBJ2-1
v_call: TRBV28
cdr3_aa: CATAYGVPNEQFF

clone_size: .
j_call: TRBJ2-2
v_call: TRBV11-2
cdr3_aa: CASSSSRANTGELFF

clone_size: few
j_call: TRBJ2-3
v_call: TRBV12-5
cdr3_aa: CASGPLVLGDSTDTQYF

clone_size: few
j_call: TRBJ2-3
v_call: TRBV7-9
cdr3_aa: CASSLPGLSTDTQYF

clone_size: many
j_call: TRBJ1-1
v_call: TRBV4-1
cdr3_aa: CASSQDERSNTEAFF

clone_size: .
j_call: TRBJ2-7
v_call: TRBV12-3/TRBV12-4
cdr3_aa: CASSFGGGVYEQYF

clone_size: few
j_call: TRBJ2-5
v_call: TRBV7-2
cdr3_aa: CASSLRGGTTRETQYF

clone_size: few
j_call: TRBJ2-1
v_call: TRBV7-9
cdr3_aa: CASNDGTRRDNEQFF